This note documents a single T cell receptor beta chain sequence. Its antigen target is currently unknown. Within one base of it there is no much larger clone, and no base qualities were kept. The cohort consisted of 650 to 700 healthy bone marrow donors. All cohort members were sampled while nominally healthy, although unrecorded immune exposures were likely present. The donor was CMV seronegative and belonged to the group of under 400 seronegative cohort members. Each donor provided a peripheral blood sample, and peripheral blood mononuclear cells were used for TCR beta sequencing. Genomic DNA extraction from the blood cell samples was performed with the Qiagen DNeasy Blood Extraction Kit. Library generation was performed with the immunoSEQ multiplex PCR assay. For the multiplex PCR, a mixture combining 60 forward primers for TCR Vbeta segments and 13 reverse primers for TCR Jbeta segments was used. A multiplex PCR assay on genomic DNA amplified the CDR3 region of rearranged TCR beta genes. The amplified TCR beta libraries were sequenced on the Illumina HiSeq System as 87-base-pair reads. The study's own analysis went as follows. A later analysis tallied 70 million to 100 million unique TCR beta chains across the 610 or so repertoires, and around 12 million of those chains were shared by two or more donors. To remove PCR and sequencing errors, raw reads were error-corrected and collapsed into unique sequences using a nearest-neighbor algorithm that merged closely related sequences. To assign V, D and J gene segments, CDR3 sequences were aligned to IMGT reference sequences. For a sequence to be retained, at least a six-nucleotide match to both a V gene segment and a J gene segment was required. A rearrangement was called productive if the CDR3 had no stop codons and remained in frame with V and J, and every other rearrangement was called non-productive. CDR3 was defined by IMGT convention, running from the second conserved V-encoded cysteine to the conserved J-encoded phenylalanine. In an earlier analysis of more than 550 of the donors, sequences lacking an unambiguous match to a single V gene segment were excluded. An earlier analysis of a few hundred of the donors called V segments functional above 56.7% productive rearrangements and segregating when the between-donor standard deviation exceeded 5%. A statistical classification framework was built for diagnosing cytomegalovirus status from the catalog of TCR beta chain sequences. V and J gene assignment, in a later analysis, came from comparing TCR nucleotide sequences with IMGT/GENE-DB human TR gene sequences. In a later analysis, CDR3 sequences and most-parsimonious VDJ recombination scenarios were assigned using the TCRdist pipeline. In a later analysis, each TCR beta chain was defined by its CDR3 amino acid sequence together with its V-gene family, and reads lacking a unique V-gene family were excluded. A later analysis removed 550 to 650 highly shared, low-generation-probability nucleotide sequences to deal with suspected cross-contamination and a sequencing artifact. In a later analysis, a clonal expansion index was calculated for each public chain from normalized within-repertoire ranks of inferred template counts. In a later analysis, generation probabilities were computed with a VDJ recombination model fitted to out-of-frame rearrangements, and the resulting probabilities were checked against IGoR. In a later analysis, TCR-TCR, TCR-HLA and TCR-CMV co-occurrence was scored with hypergeometric tests, and a repertoire-size bias correction was applied to TCR pairs. A later analysis estimated false discovery rates by permuting HLA or CMV assignments 20 times. In a later analysis, co-occurring TCRs were grouped using DBSCAN, and TCRdist sequence similarity was added for clustering within HLA-allele-positive subsets. Repertoires with fewer than 30,000 or more than 120,000 public chains were left out of co-occurrence clustering, as were five repertoires with anomalous nucleotide sharing. Sourced from immuneACCESS, this table was stored by TCRdb with only in-frame sequences that have V and J called. A share of the clones is absent; for the studies checked, an unresolved V gene accounts for under half, and the remainder has no known explanation. V and J calls plus clone size are reproduced from that table; the DNA served to infer D and trimming. The sample data list 150,000 to 200,000 clones, and 60% to 85% of these were observed just once. The ten largest clones represent 1.1% of the sample.

This record belongs to a study of cytomegalovirus exposure and HLA in healthy donors listed by TCRdb under 2017. Background on the whole study: In an earlier analysis of 587 of the donors, around 290 Gb of sequence data and 100 million or so unique TCR beta sequences from about 179 million T cells were reported. An earlier analysis of approximately 500 of the donors applied high-throughput TCR beta sequencing to assess whether each TCR beta V gene segment acted as functional or pseudogenic. Donor age, sex, ethnicity and CMV serostatus were compiled alongside the repertoire data. Among about 400 genotyped donors of the cohort, an average of roughly 230,000 unique TCR beta nucleotide sequences was sequenced per donor, of which about 19% were non-productive. Among the roughly 400 genotyped donors, approximately 82% belonged to the genetic ancestry cluster associated with self-reported Caucasian donors. To predict cytomegalovirus infection status, the study brought together high-throughput TCR immunosequencing, statistical association of individual TCRs with disease status, and machine learning. Rather than drawing on any new phenotypic data, the later analysis identified candidate immune exposures from TCR beta sequences and the way those sequences occurred across donors. About 320 gigabases of sequencing data and 70 million to 100 million unique TCR sequences were included in an early release covering roughly 600 HLA-typed donors. All discovery cohort repertoires had been generated using a single sequencing platform. Typing coverage differed by locus: A, B, C, DRB1 and DQB1 were typed in about 620-640 donors, DQA1 in roughly 510, DPA1 in 600 to 610, and DPB1 in 450 to 490. The study was designed to test whether signatures of past pathogen exposure could be identified by cataloging public T cell receptors. In addition to the first cohort of 500 to 850 subjects, a separate validation cohort of 100 to 150 different subjects was used. Both class I and class II loci were covered by HLA typing, at four-digit resolution. A later genetic analysis used genome-wide SNP genotypes for about 60% of the roughly 670 donors, treating that subset as a discovery cohort. Because of strong linkage in the cohort, 5 or 6 DR-DQ haplotypes were treated as single units for association and clustering. The T cell repertoires of under 700 subjects were profiled by immunosequencing and related to cytomegalovirus serostatus. A later analysis re-analyzed previously published TCR beta repertoires from 666 donors and added high-resolution HLA genotyping to study TCR occurrence patterns. Study-wide findings and limitations: An association between a missense DCLRE1C variant and V-gene and J-gene trimming of TCR beta chains was found in a later genetic analysis and replicated in an independent cohort. Compared with equally common non-associated chains, HLA-associated TCR beta chains in a later analysis were more clonally expanded and had lower generation probabilities. In a later analysis, most CMV-associated TCR beta chains were found to appear HLA-restricted, with HLA associations seemingly driven largely by CMV exposure. Because HLA typing was missing for some donors at each locus, association tests included only the typed subset. In a later analysis, 15,000 to 20,000 TCR beta sequences were associated with specific HLA alleles at a false discovery rate of 0.05. Roughly uniform sequencing depth across donors was assumed in presence/absence analyses, although this assumption may not hold. According to a later genetic analysis, donors in an Asian-associated ancestry cluster had fewer N-insertions in productive TCRs than the approximately 700-donor mean. Correlated functional status among segregating V segments might reflect linkage disequilibrium, but an unknown experimental factor could not be ruled out. Over 15 rarely observed V segments, including chromosome 9 orphons, were excluded from the earlier analysis of approximately 600 of the donors because counts were too low. While some public TCRs were present in many individuals, most TCR sequences turned up only very rarely across donors. In an earlier analysis of some 500 of the donors, most TCR beta V segments appeared in productive rearrangements about 90% or about 30% of the time, broadly matching IMGT annotations. According to the authors, the approach could potentially be generalized to other disease states and immunological phenotypes. In a later analysis, the rate of TCR association differed among HLA loci, with DRB1 alleles having the most associated TCRs and HLA-C alleles having the fewest. This cohort had only TCR beta chains sequenced, and the lack of alpha or paired-chain data limited which features could be detected. In a later analysis, several top co-occurrence clusters were reported to appear linked to parvovirus B19, influenza, CMV and Epstein-Barr virus. A further reported finding was that TCR beta sequences accurately predicted the HLA-A and HLA-B alleles for most subjects in the first cohort. Three of the identified cytomegalovirus-associated TCR beta chains were confirmed in vitro to be specific for cytomegalovirus antigens. The classifier was reported to diagnose cytomegalovirus status with high specificity and sensitivity in both the original and validation cohorts. CMV serostatus was the only immune exposure information available for the cohort. The study listed 150 to 200 TCR beta chains as associated with cytomegalovirus. Assigning TCR associations to individual alleles was difficult when HLA alleles, especially DR and DQ, strongly co-occurred. A cluster of highly shared sequence variants was judged likely to represent a technical artifact of the sequencing pipeline.

This TCR was recovered from a woman between 40 and 55 years old in good health and CMV-seronegative. Sequenced material: PBMCs.

The DNA sequence reads TGTGCCAGCAGCCTAGGACTAGGTTGGCCGGGTGAGCAGTTCTTC. It codes for CASSLGLGWPGEQFF. The receptor chain draws on TRBV7-6 and TRBJ2-1; TRBD2 lines up with 7 middle nucleotides. Including cysteine and phenylalanine, the CDR3 has 15 amino acids. Kept here is only the CDR3 DNA, which spans 45 bases and is read in frame from base 1. CDR1 and CDR2 were assigned from the germline V gene as SGHVS and FNYEAQ. V is pruned by 5 bases and J by 9 bases, leaving 13 bases of the junction without a gene match.